This T cell receptor beta chain was captured in a study of blood T cell repertoires in COVID-19. Study summary: Both acute and convalescent COVID-19 samples were obtained from the United States, Italy and Spain. PBMCs, B-cell-depleted T cells, or T cells provided the cDNA or gDNA that made up the material.

Original methodology: How many nucleated cells were present was estimated from reference gene primer amplification. Sequenced by immunoSEQ multiplex PCR; TCRdb stores in-frame clones only, minus some. The V and J calls and the clone size are those of that table, but D and trimming were determined from the DNA. This sample has some 180,000 clones, with around 90% found just once. There are 13 residues in the CDR3. The germline gives CDR1 SQVTM, CDR2 ANQGSEA. Trimming took 6 bases from V and 3 from J; bases not matched to a gene: 3. The gene calls are TRBV29-1 and TRBJ1-3, with 9 bases identical to TRBD1. Sequenced material: peripheral blood. The source of this sequence is a man aged 50 or older with acute or convalescent COVID-19. The CDR3 DNA is TGCAGCGTACAGGGGGCGTTTGGAAACACCATATATTTT. This translates into CSVQGAFGNTIYF.